This T cell receptor (beta chain) appears in the sequencing data of a study of blood T cell repertoires in COVID-19. Turning to the study itself: Italy, Spain and the United States were the sources of the convalescent and acute COVID-19 samples.

Using immunoSEQ multiplex PCR, the repertoire was profiled, and TCRdb retains in-frame clones only, with some absent. The table includes about 300,000 clones, roughly 83% detected once. A few counts support this clone. What was sequenced was peripheral blood. The TCR comes from a woman aged 45-60 years with acute or convalescent COVID-19.

Written as DNA, the CDR3 is TGTGCCAGCTCACCGTGGGGAAAAGGACACGTTGAAGCTTTCTTT. Translation gives CASSPWGKGHVEAFF. The chain combines TRBV18 with TRBJ1-1, with TRBD1 as a possible D gene (5 bases). Per the germline V gene, CDR1 is KGHSH and CDR2 is LQKENI. Trimming removed 3 bases at V and 7 bases at J, with 18 bases between. The CDR3 consists of 15 residues.